Presented here are 8 T cell receptor beta chains from one specimen sequenced in a study of blood T cell repertoires in COVID-19. The assay was immunoSEQ multiplex PCR, and TCRdb's table has in-frame clones only and misses some. Of around 200,000 clones in the sample, approximately 87% were seen once. Sequencing used peripheral blood. The receptors here all came from a man younger than 35 with active or convalescent COVID-19.

The CDR3 DNA reads TGTGCCAGCAGTTTGGGGGCACAAGAGACCCAGTACTTC. Its protein is CASSLGAQETQYF. The chain links TRBV27 to TRBJ2-5, with D maybe TRBD1 (6 bases). V was pared by 3 bases and J by 2 bases, with 7 bases between. This CDR3 has 13 residues. Looked up from germline, CDR1 is MNHEY and CDR2 is SMNVEV (reference sequence).

The chain couples TRBV7-9 to TRBJ1-4; tentative D call: TRBD1 (5 bases). CDR1 SEHNR and CDR2 FQNEAQ come from the germline V gene (reference sequence). The V and J ends lost 1 base and 4 bases respectively, with 16 bases between them. The CDR3 consists of 17 residues. The CDR3 protein is CASSLDGARRVNEKLFF. The DNA for the CDR3 is TGTGCCAGCAGCTTAGATGGGGCGCGGAGGGTTAATGAAAAACTGTTTTTT. Full variable domain (outside the CDR3, taken from reference TRBV7-9 and TRBJ1-4): DTGVSQNPRHKITKRGQNVTFRCDPISEHNRLYWYRQTLGQGPEFLTYFQNEAQLEKSRLLSDRFSAERPKGSFSTLEIQRTEQGDSAMYLCASSLDGARRVNEKLFFGSGTQLSVL.

This clone has more than one count but fewer than ten. The rearrangement joins TRBV6-5 to TRBJ1-5, with unresolved D. Trimming removed 6 bases at V and 3 bases at J, with 12 bases between. CDR1 is MNHEY, CDR2 SVGAGI, per germline. The CDR3 contains 14 residues. CDR3 in DNA: TGTGCCAGCAGGGCGGCAGTGTTCAATCAGCCCCAGCATTTT. Its protein product is CASRAAVFNQPQHF.

The V call is TRBV13, the J call TRBJ1-1; 9 nucleotides agree with TRBD1. Germline-derived CDR1 and CDR2 are PRHDT and FYEKMQ (reference sequence). V lost 4 bases to trimming and J lost 6 bases; unmatched junction nucleotides: 6. The CDR3 loop spans 14 amino acids. CDR3 DNA sequence: TGTGCCAGCAGCTCATACAGGGGGCGGTCTGAAGCTTTCTTT. Translated: CASSSYRGRSEAFF.

The chain combines TRBV28 with TRBJ2-2; 9 positions agree with TRBD1. The CDR3 runs to 14 residues. Germline values: CDR1 MDHEN, CDR2 SYDVKM. Losses at the gene ends were 6 bases for V and 6 bases for J; bases not matched to a gene: 5. The CDR3, as DNA: TGTGCCAGCAGGGTCCGACAGGGGGCCGGGGAGCTGTTTTTT. Protein product: CASRVRQGAGELFF.

The CDR3 here is CASSERIPGQQTYEQYF. The CDR3, as DNA: TGCGCCAGCAGCGAAAGGATCCCGGGACAGCAAACCTACGAGCAGTACTTC. The chain is built from TRBV4-1 and TRBJ2-7; 7 bases map to TRBD1. The CDR3 totals 17 residues. The ends lost 5 bases at V and 2 bases at J; junction bases unmatched: 15. Germline CDR1 reads MGHRA; CDR2 reads YSYEKL.

The rearrangement uses TRBV20-1 and TRBJ2-7; no definite D call. Germline V gene data show CDR1 as DFQATT and CDR2 as SNEGSKA (reference sequence). The V end lost 6 bases, the J end lost 4 bases, and 10 bases lay between the germline ends. This CDR3 has 11 amino acids. The CDR3 loop is CSAQNSYEQYV. CDR3 DNA: TGCAGTGCCCAGAACAGTTACGAGCAGTACGTC.

V is TRBV6-5 and J is TRBJ1-1; D is undetermined. Germline V CDR1 and CDR2: MNHEY, SVGAGI. V was cut by 4 bases and J by 5 bases, with 5 bases left in between. The CDR3 has 11 amino acids. For the CDR3, the DNA is TGTGCCAGCAGTTCAGATACTGAAGCTTTCTTT. This sequence encodes CASSSDTEAFF.